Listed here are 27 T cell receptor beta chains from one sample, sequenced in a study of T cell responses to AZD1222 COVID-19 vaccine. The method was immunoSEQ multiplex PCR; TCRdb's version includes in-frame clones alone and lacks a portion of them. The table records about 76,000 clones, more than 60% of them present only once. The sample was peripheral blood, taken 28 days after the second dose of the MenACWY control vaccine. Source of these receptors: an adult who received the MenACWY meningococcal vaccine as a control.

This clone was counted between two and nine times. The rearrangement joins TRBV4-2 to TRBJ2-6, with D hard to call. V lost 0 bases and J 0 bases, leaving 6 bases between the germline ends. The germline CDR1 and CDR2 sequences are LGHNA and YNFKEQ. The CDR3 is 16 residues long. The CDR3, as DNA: TGTGCCAGCAGCCAAGAGGTGGGCTCTGGGGCCAACGTCCTGACTTTC. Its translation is CASSQEVGSGANVLTF.

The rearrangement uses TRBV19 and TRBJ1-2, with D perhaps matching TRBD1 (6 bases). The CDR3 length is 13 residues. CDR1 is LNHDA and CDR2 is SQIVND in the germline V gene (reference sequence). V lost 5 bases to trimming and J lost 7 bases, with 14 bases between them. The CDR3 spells CASSATGTRGYTF. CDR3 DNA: TGTGCCAGTAGTGCTACAGGGACCCGTGGCTACACCTTC.

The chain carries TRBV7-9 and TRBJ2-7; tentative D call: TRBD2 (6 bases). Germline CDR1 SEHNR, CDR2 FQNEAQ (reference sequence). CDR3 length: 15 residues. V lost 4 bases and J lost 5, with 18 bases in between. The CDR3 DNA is TGTGCCAGCAGCTCAGGGACTTCTCTTCTTGACGAGCAGTACTTC. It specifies CASSSGTSLLDEQYF.

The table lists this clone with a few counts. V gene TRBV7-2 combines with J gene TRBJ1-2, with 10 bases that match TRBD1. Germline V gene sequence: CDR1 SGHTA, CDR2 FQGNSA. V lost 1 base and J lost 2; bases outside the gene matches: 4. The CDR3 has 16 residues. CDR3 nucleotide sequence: TGTGCCAGCAGCTTAGGGGGACAGGGGACGAACTATGGCTACACCTTC. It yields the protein CASSLGGQGTNYGYTF.

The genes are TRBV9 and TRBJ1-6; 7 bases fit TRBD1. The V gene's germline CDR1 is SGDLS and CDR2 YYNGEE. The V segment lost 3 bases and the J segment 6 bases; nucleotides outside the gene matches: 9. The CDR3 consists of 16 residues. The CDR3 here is CASSASTGRVNSPLHF. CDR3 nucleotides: TGTGCCAGCAGCGCATCGACAGGGAGGGTTAATTCACCCCTCCACTTT.

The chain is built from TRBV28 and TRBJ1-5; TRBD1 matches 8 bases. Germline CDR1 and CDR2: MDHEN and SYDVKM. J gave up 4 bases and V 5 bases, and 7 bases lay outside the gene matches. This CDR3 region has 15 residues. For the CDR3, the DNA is TGTGCCAGCAGTCTCAGGGGGCGCGGGAATCAGCCCCAGCATTTT. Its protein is CASSLRGRGNQPQHF.

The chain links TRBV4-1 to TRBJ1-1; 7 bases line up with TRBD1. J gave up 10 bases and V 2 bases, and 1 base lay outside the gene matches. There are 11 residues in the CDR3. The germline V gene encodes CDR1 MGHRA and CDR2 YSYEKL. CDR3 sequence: CASSQRGRAFF. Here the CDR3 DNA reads TGCGCCAGCAGCCAAAGGGGGCGAGCTTTCTTT.

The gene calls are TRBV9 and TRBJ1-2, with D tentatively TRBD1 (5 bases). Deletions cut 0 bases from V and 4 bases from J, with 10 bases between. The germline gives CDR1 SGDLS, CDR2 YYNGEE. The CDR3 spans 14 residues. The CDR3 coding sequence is TGTGCCAGCAGCGTAGGACAGAACTTCTATGGCTACACCTTC. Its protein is CASSVGQNFYGYTF.

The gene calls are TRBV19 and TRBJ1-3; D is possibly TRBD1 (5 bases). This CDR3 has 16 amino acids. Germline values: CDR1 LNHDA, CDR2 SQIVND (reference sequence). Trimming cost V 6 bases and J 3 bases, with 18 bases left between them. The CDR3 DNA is TGTGCCAGTAGCGCTCCCCTCCGGGGGATTGGAAACACCATATATTTT. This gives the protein CASSAPLRGIGNTIYF.

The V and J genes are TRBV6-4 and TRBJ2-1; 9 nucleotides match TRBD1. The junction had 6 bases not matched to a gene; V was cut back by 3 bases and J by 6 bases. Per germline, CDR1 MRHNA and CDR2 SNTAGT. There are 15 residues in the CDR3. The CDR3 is CASSEQPGQGNEQFF. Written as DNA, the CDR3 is TGTGCCAGCAGTGAGCAACCGGGACAGGGCAATGAGCAGTTCTTC.

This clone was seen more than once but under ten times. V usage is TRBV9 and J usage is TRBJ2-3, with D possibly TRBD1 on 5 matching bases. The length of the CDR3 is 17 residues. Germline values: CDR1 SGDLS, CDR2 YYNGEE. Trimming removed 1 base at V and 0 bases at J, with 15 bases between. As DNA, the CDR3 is TGTGCCAGCAGCGTAAGGCCGACAGACCCTAGCACAGATACGCAGTATTTT. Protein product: CASSVRPTDPSTDTQYF.

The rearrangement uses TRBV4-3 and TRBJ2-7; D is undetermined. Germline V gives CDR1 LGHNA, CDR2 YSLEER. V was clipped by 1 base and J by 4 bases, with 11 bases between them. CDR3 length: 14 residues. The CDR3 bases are TGCGCCAGCAGCCAAGGTACGGGTCGGTACGAGCAGTACTTC. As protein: CASSQGTGRYEQYF.

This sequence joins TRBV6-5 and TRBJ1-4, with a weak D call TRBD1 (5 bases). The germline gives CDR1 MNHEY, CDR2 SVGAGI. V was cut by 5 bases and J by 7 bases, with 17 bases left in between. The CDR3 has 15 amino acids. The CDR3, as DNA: TGTGCCAGCAGTCCCCACCGGGACCTCCGTGAAAAACTGTTTTTT. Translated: CASSPHRDLREKLFF.

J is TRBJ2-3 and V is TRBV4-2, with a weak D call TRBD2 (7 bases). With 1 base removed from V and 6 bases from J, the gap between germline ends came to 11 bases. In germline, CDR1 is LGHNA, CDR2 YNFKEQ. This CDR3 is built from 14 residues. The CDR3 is CASSQGRGQDTQYF. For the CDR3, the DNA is TGTGCCAGCAGCCAAGGGCGGGGGCAGGATACGCAGTATTTT.

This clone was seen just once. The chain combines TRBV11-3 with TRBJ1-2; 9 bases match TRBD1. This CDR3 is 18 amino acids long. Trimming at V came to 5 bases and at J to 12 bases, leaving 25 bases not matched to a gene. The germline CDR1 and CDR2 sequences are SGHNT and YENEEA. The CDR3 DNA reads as TGTGCCAGCAGCCCCCCTGACCCTTCGACAGGGGGTGTCTCCCCCGACACCTTC. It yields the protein CASSPPDPSTGGVSPDTF.

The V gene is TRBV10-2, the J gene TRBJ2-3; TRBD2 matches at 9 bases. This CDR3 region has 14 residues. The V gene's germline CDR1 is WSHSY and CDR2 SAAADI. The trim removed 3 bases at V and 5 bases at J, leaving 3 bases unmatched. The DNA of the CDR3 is TGCGCCAGCAGTGATAGCGGGAGCGTAGATACGCAGTATTTT. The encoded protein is CASSDSGSVDTQYF.

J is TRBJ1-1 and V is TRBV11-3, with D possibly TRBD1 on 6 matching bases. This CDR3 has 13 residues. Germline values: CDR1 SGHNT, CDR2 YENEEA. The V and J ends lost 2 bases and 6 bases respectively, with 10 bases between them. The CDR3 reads CASSLNQGSEAFF. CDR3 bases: TGTGCCAGCAGCTTAAACCAGGGGTCTGAAGCTTTCTTT.

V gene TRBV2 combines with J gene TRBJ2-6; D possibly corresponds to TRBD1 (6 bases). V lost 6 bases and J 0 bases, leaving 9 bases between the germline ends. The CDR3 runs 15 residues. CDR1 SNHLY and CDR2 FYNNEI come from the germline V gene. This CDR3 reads CASRDRNSGANVLTF. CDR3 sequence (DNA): TGTGCCAGCAGAGACAGGAACTCTGGGGCCAACGTCCTGACTTTC.

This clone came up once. The chain's CDR3 is CASSEAWDSYEQYF. CDR3 DNA sequence: TGTGCCAGCAGTGAAGCGTGGGACTCCTACGAGCAGTACTTC. This chain links TRBV6-1 with TRBJ2-7, with D unresolved. The germline V and J ends were trimmed by 0 bases and 0 bases, with 6 bases remaining between them. CDR1 is MNHNS, CDR2 SASEGT, per germline. The CDR3 contains 14 residues.

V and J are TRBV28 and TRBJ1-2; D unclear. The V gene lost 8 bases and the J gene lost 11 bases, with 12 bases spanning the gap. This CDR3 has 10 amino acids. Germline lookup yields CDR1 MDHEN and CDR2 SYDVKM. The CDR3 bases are TGTGCCAGCTGTGGCAGTAGGTACACCTTC. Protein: CASCGSRYTF.

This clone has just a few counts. CDR3 DNA: TGTGCCAGCAGCGTGGACAGGGGTGGCACAGATACGCAGTATTTT. This codes for CASSVDRGGTDTQYF. V usage is TRBV9 and J usage is TRBJ2-3, with 9 positions matching TRBD1. This CDR3 is built from 15 residues. From germline, CDR1 is SGDLS and CDR2 YYNGEE. J gave up 1 base and V 2 bases, and 2 bases lay outside the gene matches.

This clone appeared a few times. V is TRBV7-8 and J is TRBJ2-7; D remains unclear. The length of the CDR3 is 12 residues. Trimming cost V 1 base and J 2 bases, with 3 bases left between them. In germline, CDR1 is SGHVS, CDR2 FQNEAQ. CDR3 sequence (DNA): TGTGCCAGCAGCTTAGATCCCTACGAGCAGTACTTC. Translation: CASSLDPYEQYF.

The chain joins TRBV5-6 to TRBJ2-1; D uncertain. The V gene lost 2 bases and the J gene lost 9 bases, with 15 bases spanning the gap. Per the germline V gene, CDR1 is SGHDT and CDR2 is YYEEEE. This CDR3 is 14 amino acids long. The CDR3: CASSFSLNSGEQFF. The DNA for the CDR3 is TGTGCCAGCAGCTTTTCCCTAAATTCGGGTGAGCAGTTCTTC.

CDR3 nucleotides: TGTGCCAGCAGCTTAAGGGGGATCCAGCCCCAGCATTTT. Protein product: CASSLRGIQPQHF. V gene TRBV5-8 combines with J gene TRBJ1-5; perhaps TRBD1 as D (6 bases). Trimming shortened V by 2 bases and J by 7 bases, and 10 bases separated the two germline ends. The CDR3 is made up of 13 amino acids. Germline V CDR1 and CDR2: SGHTS, YDEGEE. The whole variable domain, remainder taken from reference TRBV5-8 and TRBJ1-5, is EAGVTQSPTHLIKTRGQQATLRCSPISGHTSVYWYQQALGLGLQFLLWYDEGEERNRGNFPPRFSGRQFPNYSSELNVNALELEDSALYLCASSLRGIQPQHFGDGTRLSIL.

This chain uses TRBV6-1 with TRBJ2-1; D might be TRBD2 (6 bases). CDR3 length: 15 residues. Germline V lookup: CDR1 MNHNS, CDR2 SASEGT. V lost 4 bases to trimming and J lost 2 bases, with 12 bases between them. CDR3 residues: CASSAAGPPYNEQFF. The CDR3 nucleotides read TGTGCCAGCAGTGCAGCGGGTCCTCCCTACAATGAGCAGTTCTTC.

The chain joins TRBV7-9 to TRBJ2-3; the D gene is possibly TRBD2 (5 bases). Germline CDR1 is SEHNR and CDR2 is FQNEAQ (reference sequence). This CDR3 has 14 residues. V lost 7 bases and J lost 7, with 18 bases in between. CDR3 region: CASTPAAILHTQYF. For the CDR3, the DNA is TGTGCCAGCACCCCAGCGGCGATCCTGCATACGCAGTATTTT. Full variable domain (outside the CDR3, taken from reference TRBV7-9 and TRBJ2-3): DTGVSQNPRHKITKRGQNVTFRCDPISEHNRLYWYRQTLGQGPEFLTYFQNEAQLEKSRLLSDRFSAERPKGSFSTLEIQRTEQGDSAMYLCASTPAAILHTQYFGPGTRLTVL.

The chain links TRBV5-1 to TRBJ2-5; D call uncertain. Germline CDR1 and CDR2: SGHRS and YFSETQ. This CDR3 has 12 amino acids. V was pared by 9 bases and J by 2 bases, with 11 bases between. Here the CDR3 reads CANKDGQETQYF. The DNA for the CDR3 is TGCGCCAACAAAGACGGTCAAGAGACCCAGTACTTC.